This T cell receptor beta chain was observed in a study of shared clonotypes between healthy human individuals (dated by TCRdb to about 2020). Context from the whole study: A few men and two women, aged 18 to 49 years, made up the cohort. Per donor, three plates each were used for CD4 naive and CD4 memory, two for CD8 naive, and one for CD8 memory. To estimate repertoire size and how much clonotype sharing occurs between individuals, the study deeply sequenced the blood TCR repertoires of about 5 healthy adults. Different laboratories and diverse techniques were used to prepare libraries and sequence TCR repertoires, to increase sequencing depth and limit assay-specific biases. Leukapheresis yielded between about 0.94 and 9.5 billion PBMCs per donor. Paper-wide results and their limitations: Larger estimated clonotype richness was generally found for naive subsets than for memory subsets. Only blood was sampled, and tissue TCR repertoires likely differ from those in blood. Pairwise subsampling led to the expectation that sequencing depth would affect the degree of clonotype sharing among donors. Incomplete sequencing was indicated by rarefaction of sorted-subset datasets, despite the large sequencing depth. Across four donors, approximately 4.6% of naive CD4, roughly 3.8% of naive CD8, roughly 2.2% of memory CD4, and about 0.44% of memory CD8 clonotypes were shared. Because the study included only a small number of donors, the genetic and exposure-history diversity represented was limited. Higher generation probabilities were observed for clonotypes shared by all four sorted-subset donors than for non-shared clonotypes.

The donors were healthy, HIV-negative adults who had no recently reported acute infections or vaccinations. Every donor was a Caucasian adult living in Nashville, Tennessee, USA. CD4+ T cells were enriched by magnetic negative selection; naive cells were then positively selected on CD45RA, and the negative fraction formed the memory subset. After blood collection by leukapheresis, PBMCs were isolated using Ficoll-Histopaque density gradient centrifugation and then cryopreserved in the vapor phase of liquid nitrogen. Analytical flow cytometry was used to check the purity and quantity of every magnetically sorted T cell population. Genomic DNA was isolated from each sorted fraction and quantified by UV absorbance on a Nanodrop 2000c. V is shortened by 6 bases, J by 4 bases, and the region joining them spans 13 bases. The CDR3 holds 13 amino acids from the cysteine to the phenylalanine. The entry retains the CDR3 DNA only, 39 bases that are in frame from base 1. The germline V gene encodes CDR1 MNHEY and CDR2 SMNVEV (reference sequence).

This clone was counted at least ten times. This receptor's antigen is unknown. The input lacks base qualities; no much larger clone sits a single base away. Using the deep immunoSEQ assay, multiplex PCR amplified TCR CDR3 regions from genomic DNA. Extracted genomic DNA from each cell subset was distributed evenly across all wells of several immunoSEQ 96-well plates, and each plate was treated as a replicate. For sorted subsets, each replicate PCR was loaded with around 220 ng genomic DNA, equivalent to about 33,000 T cell genomes. The purified libraries were quantified using a Qubit 3.0 fluorometer, sized with a Bioanalyzer 2100, and then quantified again using the KAPA Library Quantification kit. Each immunoSEQ 96-well plate was sequenced on its own single-read 150-cycle Illumina NextSeq 550 flow cell. From the authors' description of their analysis: Because only junctional sequences without quality scores were contained in the immunoSEQ output, filtering matching that applied to full-length reads could not be performed. Sequences were annotated with PyIR, a Python wrapper for IgBLAST v1.9, using IMGT germline references to assign V/J genes and CDR3. Reads were removed for weak V/J assignments (E-value above 1e-6), missing CDR3, stop codons, out-of-frame junctions, or ambiguous translated residues. V3J clonotypes were defined by identical inferred V gene, J gene, and CDR3 amino acid sequence. The percentage overlap between two repertoires was calculated by dividing the number of shared unique clonotypes by the size of the smaller repertoire. Repertoire richness was assessed with RTK rarefaction, the Chao1 estimator, and Recon v2.1 estimates of unobserved clonotypes. Generation probabilities were computed with OLGA for all TCRbeta clonotypes obtained by the gDNA method from a handful of donors. TCRdb mirrors the immuneACCESS table, restricted to in-frame sequences. Some clones are absent from its copies; in checked studies, under half trace to an unresolved V gene, and the reason for the others is unknown. The DNA was the basis for D and trimming; V, J and clone size are from that table. Within this sample are about 1.1 million clones, with approximately 77% of them counted one time only. The ten largest clonotypes hold 0.85% to 1% of the sample.

The sequenced sample consisted of memory CD4+ T cells from PBMCs. Explained via the paper, the cell subset or site label denotes: CD45RA-negative fraction. Rearrangement joined TRBV27 to TRBJ2-7; confidence is insufficient to name the D gene. This TCR was sampled from a young man in good health. Some clones in this sample may be carry-over from other donors' samples. The CDR3 amino acid sequence is: CASSTRIFYEQYF. The sequenced DNA: TGTGCCAGCAGCACAAGGATCTTTTACGAGCAGTACTTC.